These 29 T cell receptor beta chains came from one sample sequenced in a study of cytomegalovirus exposure and HLA in healthy donors. This PCR relied on a set of 60 Vbeta primers and 13 Jbeta primers. Generated by immunoSEQ multiplex PCR, the TCRdb table keeps only in-frame clones and is missing some. The data show approximately 97,000 clones, around 84% seen once. Sequenced sample: PBMCs. These receptors were obtained from a woman aged 40 to 55 in good health and CMV-seropositive.

This clone has a single count. For the CDR3, the DNA is TGTGCCAGCAGTTTAAGAACAGGAAAAATCGGTTCCTATAATTCACCCCTCCACTTT. It yields the protein CASSLRTGKIGSYNSPLHF. The V and J genes are TRBV27 and TRBJ1-6; D perhaps matches TRBD1 (5 bases). The CDR3 has 19 amino acids. Between the trimmed V and J ends, which lost 2 bases and 1 base, there was a span of 18 bases. In germline, CDR1 is MNHEY, CDR2 SMNVEV (reference sequence).

This rearrangement joins TRBV6-5 to TRBJ1-2, with unresolved D. This CDR3 region has 11 residues. Trimming took 2 bases from V and 9 from J, leaving 7 bases between them. Germline V gene lookup returns CDR1 MNHEY and CDR2 SVGAGI. The CDR3 DNA follows: TGTGCCAGCAGTTACGGCCAAAGCTACACCTTC. It encodes CASSYGQSYTF.

The rearrangement joins TRBV5-4 to TRBJ1-5, with TRBD1 identical over 8 bases. This CDR3 is built from 16 residues. The germline CDR1 and CDR2 sequences are SGHNT and YYREEE (reference sequence). With 0 bases clipped from V and 5 bases from J, the junction kept 7 bases outside the gene matches. The CDR3, as DNA: TGTGCCAGCAGCTTGGGGACAGGGAAGGGCTATCAGCCCCAGCATTTT. Residues: CASSLGTGKGYQPQHF.

The V gene is TRBV30, the J gene TRBJ1-1, with D tentatively TRBD1 (5 bases). The CDR3 has 13 amino acids. Germline CDR1 is GTSNPN and CDR2 is SVGIG (reference sequence). The V gene lost 8 bases and the J gene lost 4 bases, with 17 bases spanning the gap. This chain's CDR3 is CARTGLGSTEAFF. DNA for the CDR3: TGTGCCCGGACGGGACTAGGCAGCACTGAAGCTTTCTTT.

Remarks on this clone: The sample contains more than one DNA sequence encoding this CDR3. The chain couples TRBV19 to TRBJ2-2; D not resolved. The CDR3 extends over 14 amino acids. Germline CDR1 LNHDA, CDR2 SQIVND (reference sequence). Trimming took 3 bases from V and 2 from J, leaving 7 bases between them. As DNA, the CDR3 is TGTGCCAGTAGTATCGGCGGTAACACCGGGGAGCTGTTTTTT. It encodes CASSIGGNTGELFF.

This clone was observed a handful of times. The CDR3 nucleotides are TGCGCCAGCAGCCCAACGGAGGTGAACACTGAAGCTTTCTTT. Its protein product is CASSPTEVNTEAFF. The V call is TRBV5-1, the J call TRBJ1-1; no reliable D call. V was trimmed by 4 bases and J by 0 bases, leaving 10 bases between them. This CDR3 contains 14 residues. Germline V gene data show CDR1 as SGHRS and CDR2 as YFSETQ.

The genes are TRBV7-2 and TRBJ2-7; the match to TRBD2 covers 8 bases. The CDR3 runs to 15 residues. Looked up from germline, CDR1 is SGHTA and CDR2 is FQGNSA. J was trimmed by 4 bases and V by 2 bases; bases with no gene match: 7. CDR3 amino acids: CASSLILAGRYEQYF. In DNA, the CDR3 is TGTGCCAGCAGCTTAATCCTAGCGGGCCGATACGAGCAGTACTTC.

V usage is TRBV29-1 and J usage is TRBJ1-3; D uncertain. Germline V lookup: CDR1 SQVTM, CDR2 ANQGSEA. The CDR3 runs to 13 residues. The V end lost 7 bases, the J end lost 2 bases, and 12 bases lay between the germline ends. The DNA of the CDR3 is TGCAGCGGGAGACTGAATACTGGAAACACCATATATTTT. This translates into CSGRLNTGNTIYF. The full variable domain, in which reference TRBV29-1 and TRBJ1-3 provide the parts outside the CDR3, is SAVISQKPSRDICQRGTSLTIQCQVDSQVTMMFWYRQQPGQSLTLIATANQGSEATYESGFVIDKFPISRPNLTFSTLTVSNMSPEDSSIYLCSGRLNTGNTIYFGEGSWLTVV.

V is TRBV6-1 and J is TRBJ1-5; 7 bases are shared with TRBD1. The V segment lost 6 bases and the J segment 5 bases; nucleotides outside the gene matches: 10. Germline V CDR1 and CDR2: MNHNS, SASEGT. The CDR3 is made up of 15 amino acids. CDR3 in DNA: TGTGCCAGCAGCCGCGGACAGGCCGCGGATCAGCCCCAGCATTTT. This translates into CASSRGQAADQPQHF.

This clone has just one count. The J gene is TRBJ2-5, the V gene TRBV19; D is perhaps TRBD2 (6 bases). The length of the CDR3 is 14 residues. CDR1 is LNHDA, CDR2 SQIVND, per germline (reference sequence). The germline V and J ends were trimmed by 5 bases and 2 bases, with 12 bases remaining between them. The CDR3 region has the DNA TGTGCCAGTAGTCTCCGACGGGAGCAAGAGACCCAGTACTTC. Protein sequence: CASSLRREQETQYF.

The chain uses TRBV15 and TRBJ2-7, with D perhaps matching TRBD2 (6 bases). V was shortened by 5 bases and J by 2 bases, with 13 bases between the two germline ends. Germline V gene lookup returns CDR1 LNHNV and CDR2 YYDKDF (reference sequence). The CDR3 spans 14 residues. CDR3 sequence reads: CATSDRDFPYEQYF. CDR3 sequence (DNA): TGTGCCACCAGCGACCGGGACTTCCCCTACGAGCAGTACTTC. The whole variable domain, remainder taken from reference TRBV15 and TRBJ2-7, is DAMVIQNPRYQVTQFGKPVTLSCSQTLNHNVMYWYQQKSSQAPKLLFHYYDKDFNNEADTPDNFQSRRPNTSFCFLDIRSPGLGDTAMYLCATSDRDFPYEQYFGPGTRLTVT.

This clone appeared a few times. This chain joins TRBV27 and TRBJ2-1; 9 bases fit TRBD1. CDR1 is MNHEY and CDR2 is SMNVEV in the germline V gene (reference sequence). V was pared by 2 bases and J by 10 bases, with 3 bases of the junction left unmatched. The CDR3 is 13 amino acids. CDR3 bases: TGTGCCAGCAGTTTAGGGACAGGGTACGAGCAGTTCTTC. As protein: CASSLGTGYEQFF.

This chain uses TRBV6-6 with TRBJ1-1; D call uncertain. The germline V gene encodes CDR1 MNHNY and CDR2 SVGAGI (reference sequence). V lost 2 bases, J lost 0 bases, and 7 bases lay in between. The CDR3 covers 14 residues. The CDR3: CASSYRGLNTEAFF. CDR3 nucleotide sequence: TGTGCCAGCAGTTACCGGGGTCTGAACACTGAAGCTTTCTTT.

To note about this clone: The missing conserved phenylalanine or tryptophan at the end of this CDR3 makes a read error likely. The chain combines TRBV10-2 with TRBJ2-2; 9 bases line up with TRBD2. The CDR3 is made up of 15 amino acids. Trimming took 8 bases from V and 2 from J; bases not matched to a gene: 6. Germline CDR1 reads WSHSY; CDR2 reads SAAADI. The CDR3 loop reads CASEIAGVNTGELFL. The CDR3 DNA is TGCGCCAGCGAAATAGCGGGAGTAAACACCGGGGAGCTGTTTCTT.

The chain has TRBV12-2 and TRBJ2-5; no check of the table's D call, TRBD1, against the DNA was made. The last part of the DNA fits TRBJ2-7 better; the J call may be wrong. TRBV12-2 is designated a pseudogene. This CDR3 comprises 22 residues. This CDR3 is CASRFRTTDYRVREQGGYEQYF. CDR3 DNA sequence: TGTGCAAGTCGCTTCCGAACAACCGATTATCGGGTTAGAGAACAGGGGGGTTACGAGCAGTACTTC.

The V gene is TRBV2, the J gene TRBJ2-3; 8 nucleotides align to TRBD1. Germline V lookup: CDR1 SNHLY, CDR2 FYNNEI. This CDR3 has 16 amino acids. V trimming: 5 bases; J trimming: 2 bases; junction bases outside the gene matches: 9. CDR3 in amino acids: CASSSETGVITDTQYF. The CDR3 nucleotides read TGTGCCAGCAGTTCCGAGACAGGGGTGATCACAGATACGCAGTATTTT. Variable domain in full (rest from reference TRBV2 and TRBJ2-3): EPEVTQTPSHQVTQMGQEVILRCVPISNHLYFYWYRQILGQKVEFLVSFYNNEISEKSEIFDDQFSVERPDGSNFTLKIRSTKLEDSAMYFCASSSETGVITDTQYFGPGTRLTVL.

The V gene is TRBV7-6, the J gene TRBJ2-5, with TRBD1 as a possible D gene (6 bases). V lost 3 bases and J lost 2, with 7 bases in between. From germline, CDR1 is SGHVS and CDR2 FNYEAQ. The CDR3 length is 13 residues. The chain's CDR3 is CASSLGQQETQYF. The CDR3 nucleotides are TGTGCCAGCAGCTTGGGACAACAAGAGACCCAGTACTTC.

Details on this clone: One end of the junction is discordant with germline, which a read error may explain. This chain uses TRBV7-7 with TRBJ1-1; D unclear. Germline V gene lookup returns CDR1 SSHAT and CDR2 FNYEAQ (reference sequence). The length of the CDR3 is 13 residues. CDR3 in amino acids: CASSLSESSEAFF. CDR3 DNA sequence: TGTGCTAGCAGCCTTTCTGAGTCCTCTGAAGCTTTCTTT. The whole variable domain, remainder taken from reference TRBV7-7 and TRBJ1-1, is GAGVSQSPRYKVTKRGQDVTLRCDPISSHATLYWYQQALGQGPEFLTYFNYEAQPDKSGLPSDRFSAERPEGSISTLTIQRTEQRDSAMYRCASSLSESSEAFFGQGTRLTVV.

The rearrangement links TRBV5-1 to TRBJ2-2, with 10 bases aligning to TRBD1. With V trimmed by 4 bases and J by 4 bases, 4 bases remained unmatched. CDR3 length equals 15 residues. The germline V gene has CDR1 SGHRS and CDR2 YFSETQ. CDR3 bases: TGCGCCAGCAGCCATGACAGGGGGCCCACCGGGGAGCTGTTTTTT. This sequence encodes CASSHDRGPTGELFF.

The CDR3 sequence is CSGGGLAGETGELFF. Written as DNA, the CDR3 is TGTTCCGGAGGGGGACTAGCGGGAGAGACCGGGGAGCTGTTTTTT. This rearrangement joins TRBV7-9 to TRBJ2-2; 14 bases align to TRBD2. This CDR3 comprises 15 residues. Germline CDR1 SEHNR, CDR2 FQNEAQ (reference sequence).

This rearrangement joins TRBV25-1 to TRBJ1-5; D is unresolved. Germline V gene sequence: CDR1 MGHDK, CDR2 SYGVNS. CDR3 length: 15 amino acids. Trimming shortened V by 1 base and J by 7 bases, and 14 bases separated the two germline ends. CDR3 nucleotides: TGTGCCAGCAGTGAATGGGCCACTCTGAGCCAGCCCCAGCATTTT. Encoded protein: CASSEWATLSQPQHF.

The chain's CDR3 is CASRKQGASGIQYF. The CDR3 DNA follows: TGCGCCAGCAGAAAACAGGGGGCGAGTGGCATTCAGTACTTC. This chain uses TRBV10-2 with TRBJ2-4, with TRBD1 identical over 9 bases. V lost 6 bases to trimming and J lost 9 bases; unmatched junction nucleotides: 9. Germline V gene sequence: CDR1 WSHSY, CDR2 SAAADI. There are 14 residues in the CDR3.

The chain has TRBV4-1 and TRBJ2-1; 12 nucleotides align to TRBD2. The V and J ends lost 1 base and 6 bases, in that order; junction bases with no gene match: 7. This CDR3 is 17 amino acids long. Per the germline V gene, CDR1 is MGHRA and CDR2 is YSYEKL. The CDR3 coding sequence is TGCGCCAGCAGCCAAGCTAGGACTAGCGGGATGAGCAATGAGCAGTTCTTC. Protein sequence: CASSQARTSGMSNEQFF.

The chain employs TRBV5-1 and TRBJ2-3; 7 bases fit TRBD1. This CDR3 is built from 15 residues. The V gene end was trimmed by 1 base and the J gene end by 5 bases; junction bases not matched to a gene: 7. The germline V gene encodes CDR1 SGHRS and CDR2 YFSETQ. CDR3 residues: CASSLSADRRDTQYF. The DNA of the CDR3 is TGCGCCAGCAGCTTGAGCGCGGACAGGAGAGATACGCAGTATTTT.

J is TRBJ2-1 and V is TRBV14; a weak D match, TRBD2 (5 bases). Trimming took off 4 bases at V and 4 bases at J, with 8 bases between the two ends. The CDR3 totals 13 residues. The germline V gene encodes CDR1 SGHDN and CDR2 FVKESK. CDR3 sequence: CASSRTSYNEQFF. The CDR3 DNA reads TGTGCCAGCAGCCGCACTAGTTACAATGAGCAGTTCTTC.

The sample holds a few counts of this clone. The CDR3 DNA sequence: TGTGCCAGCAGCTTAGGTAGCGGGAGTTGGTTAGAGACCCAGTACTTC. Translating gives CASSLGSGSWLETQYF. This chain uses TRBV7-2 with TRBJ2-5; 9 positions match TRBD2. The CDR3 totals 16 residues. J gave up 4 bases and V 1 base, and 7 bases lay outside the gene matches. Germline V CDR1 and CDR2: SGHTA, FQGNSA.

The rearrangement links TRBV27 to TRBJ2-5, with a tentative D call TRBD2 (5 bases). Trimming cost V 3 bases and J 3 bases, with 32 bases left between them. Germline CDR1 is MNHEY and CDR2 is SMNVEV (reference sequence). This CDR3 is built from 21 residues. The CDR3 nucleotides are TGTGCCAGCAGTTTGGAGGCCTGGCTCCTTGAAGGGTTAAGAAGAAAAGAGACCCAGTACTTC. Protein product: CASSLEAWLLEGLRRKETQYF.

The rearrangement links TRBV15 to TRBJ2-7; a weak D match, TRBD2 (6 bases). V was clipped by 6 bases and J by 0 bases, with 9 bases between them. The CDR3 totals 13 residues. The V gene's germline CDR1 is LNHNV and CDR2 YYDKDF (reference sequence). The CDR3 coding sequence is TGTGCCACCAGTGGGACTGACTCCTACGAGCAGTACTTC. Translation gives CATSGTDSYEQYF.

V usage is TRBV18 and J usage is TRBJ2-1; 7 positions match TRBD1. V gave up 5 bases and J gave up 6 bases; unmatched junction bases: 10. The CDR3 is 15 amino acids. Germline V gene sequence: CDR1 KGHSH, CDR2 LQKENI. The CDR3: CASSKDRSFLNEQFF. CDR3 coding DNA: TGTGCCAGCTCAAAGGACAGGTCTTTCCTCAATGAGCAGTTCTTC.